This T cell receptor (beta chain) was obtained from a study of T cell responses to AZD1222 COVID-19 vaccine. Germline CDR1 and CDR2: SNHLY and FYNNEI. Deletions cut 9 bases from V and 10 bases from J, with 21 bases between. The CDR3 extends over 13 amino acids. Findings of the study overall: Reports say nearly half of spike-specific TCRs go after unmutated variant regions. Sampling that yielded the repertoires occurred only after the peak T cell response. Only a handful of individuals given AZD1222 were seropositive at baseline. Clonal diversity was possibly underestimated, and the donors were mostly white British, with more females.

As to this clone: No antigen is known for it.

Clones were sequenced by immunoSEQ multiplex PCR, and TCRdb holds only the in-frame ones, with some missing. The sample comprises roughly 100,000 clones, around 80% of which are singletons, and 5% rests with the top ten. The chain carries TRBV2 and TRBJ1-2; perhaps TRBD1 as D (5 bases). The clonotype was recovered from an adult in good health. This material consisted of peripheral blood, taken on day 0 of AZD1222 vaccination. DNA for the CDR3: TGTGCCAGTTTGGAAATGAGGGGCGCCTCCTACACCTTC. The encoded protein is CASLEMRGASYTF.